The clone carrying this T cell receptor (beta chain) was found once. V was clipped by 5 bases and J by 1 base; unmatched bases: 7. CDR1 is SGHNT and CDR2 is YENEEA in the germline V gene. The CDR3 totals 16 residues. This sample is drawn from a study of blood T cell repertoires in COVID-19. Study overall: Either two negative PCRs, clearance, or symptom resolution qualified Cohort 3 donors as recovered. Material from acute and convalescent COVID-19 was sourced from the United States, Italy and Spain. T cells, B-cell-depleted T cells, or PBMCs provided the cDNA or gDNA that served as material.

Source study methods: Reference gene primer amplification in the assay estimated nucleated cell counts. Clones were sequenced by immunoSEQ multiplex PCR, and TCRdb holds only the in-frame ones, with some missing. V, J and clone size were drawn from that table, and D and trimming were deduced from the DNA. This table has roughly 160,000 clones, 79% appearing once. Specimen: PBMCs or T cells enriched from blood (not recorded which). This clonotype was sampled from a woman aged 65 to 85 in a cohort exposed to, infected with or recovered from COVID-19 (not recorded which). The chain employs TRBV11-3 and TRBJ1-1; TRBD1 matches at 10 bases. CDR3 in DNA: TGTGCCAGCAGCCCCGGGACAGGGGCCGGGAACACTGAAGCTTTCTTT. This translates into CASSPGTGAGNTEAFF.